These T cell receptor beta chains were read from a single sample in a study of molecular identifiers for immune sequencing clone quantification. MiXCR, applied by TCRdb to the PCR reads, yields one record per CDR3 protein. Seen here are hundreds of thousands of distinct CDR3 sequences, around 25% observed once, and the top ten hold 0.78%. Material for sequencing was naive CD8+ T cells from blood, with Jurkat cell RNA spiked in. These receptors originate from a human donor in good health. Some libraries in this study had Jurkat cell RNA spiked in. The CDR3 runs from the conserved cysteine through the conserved F or W. The D gene is left open where the match is weak. Clone size is not always given. Where it is, it says once, few, many or a class for expanded clones.

clone_size,j_call,v_call,cdr3_length,d_call,cdr3_nt,cdr3_aa
.,TRBJ2-7,TRBV5-3,16,.,TGTGCCAGCAGCAATAGTAACGGACTAACTACGGGCGCGCAGTACTTC,CASSNSNGLTTGAQYF
few,TRBJ2-5,TRBV12-3/TRBV12-4,14,.,TGTGCCAGCAGTTTACTAGGCGCTGGGGAGACCCAGTACTTC,CASSLLGAGETQYF
.,TRBJ1-4,TRBV4-1,16,.,TGCGCCAGCAGCCATGCCGTGGGGGGGCTAGCTGAAACACTGTTTTTT,CASSHAVGGLAETLFF
many,TRBJ2-5,TRBV11-2,17,TRBD2,TGTGCCAGCAGCTCCACCCAGACTAGCGGGAGCGGGGAGACCCAGTACTTC,CASSSTQTSGSGETQYF
few,TRBJ2-7,TRBV6-2/TRBV6-3,15,TRBD2,TGTGCCACCTGGACTAGCGGGGGGGTATCCTACGAGCAGTACTTC,CATWTSGGVSYEQYF
few,TRBJ2-3,TRBV20-1,17,TRBD2,TGCAGTGCCATCAGGACTAGCGGAATCACGCACACAGATACGCAGTATTTT,CSAIRTSGITHTDTQYF
many,TRBJ2-3,TRBV20-1,15,TRBD2,TGCAGTGCTAGAGATCTGGCGGGAGTAACAGATACGCAGTATTTT,CSARDLAGVTDTQYF
many,TRBJ2-1,TRBV5-1,12,.,TGCGCCAGCAGCGATACCGGGACTCCCGAGTTCTTC,CASSDTGTPEFF
.,TRBJ2-5,TRBV13,17,TRBD2,TGTGCCAGCAGCCACCTCGGTTCGGGCGGGAGGGAAGAGACCCAGTACTTC,CASSHLGSGGREETQYF
.,TRBJ1-2,TRBV6-2/TRBV6-3,13,.,TGTGCCAGCAGTTACTCTAATAACTATGGCTACACCTTC,CASSYSNNYGYTF
.,TRBJ1-5,TRBV27,16,.,TGTGCCAGCAGTACCCTCGTCGGGGGGGCAAATCAGCCCCAGCATTTT,CASSTLVGGANQPQHF
many,TRBJ2-7,TRBV28,13,.,TGTGCCAGCACCCCCTGGGATACCTACGAGCAGTACTTC,CASTPWDTYEQYF
many,TRBJ1-2,TRBV27,15,.,TGTGCCAGCAGTCTGGACAAACAAGGAAACTATGGCTACACCTTC,CASSLDKQGNYGYTF
.,TRBJ2-1,TRBV5-1,12,.,TGCGCCAGCACCCTGGAGGCCGGTGAGCAGTTCTTC,CASTLEAGEQFF
.,TRBJ2-3,TRBV11-2,15,TRBD2,TGTGCCAGCAGCTTACTGGGGGGGATGACAGATGCGCAGTATTTT,CASSLLGGMTDAQYF
.,TRBJ2-7,TRBV6-5,13,TRBD1,TGTGCCAGCAGTGGTAGGACAGGGGCAGAGCAGTACTTC,CASSGRTGAEQYF
many,TRBJ1-5,TRBV19,15,.,TGTGCCAGTACAGTAGTGGCAACCTACAATCAGCCCCAGCATTTT,CASTVVATYNQPQHF
.,TRBJ1-2,TRBV20-1,16,.,TGCAGTGCTGAAACGGGGATCGGACGCTCGTTCGATGGCTACACCTTC,CSAETGIGRSFDGYTF
.,TRBJ2-2,TRBV6-2/TRBV6-3,18,TRBD2,TGTGCCAGCAGTTACCCCCCTAGCGGGGGGGCGAACACCGGGGAGCTGTTTTTT,CASSYPPSGGANTGELFF
.,TRBJ1-2,TRBV3-1,16,TRBD1,TGTGCCAGCAGCCAAGCTCGAACAGGGGGCGACTATGGCTACACCTTC,CASSQARTGGDYGYTF
many,TRBJ2-5,TRBV27,13,.,TGTGCCAGCAGGGGGCTAGGGGAAGAGACCCAGTACTTC,CASRGLGEETQYF
few,TRBJ2-7,TRBV7-9,14,TRBD2,TGTGCCAGCAGCTTACTAGCGGGAGGTGACGAGCAGTACTTC,CASSLLAGGDEQYF
few,TRBJ1-1,TRBV5-6,14,.,TGTGCCAGCAGCTTGGGGTGGGGACTGAGTGAAGCTTTCTTT,CASSLGWGLSEAFF
many,TRBJ1-6,TRBV7-2,17,.,TGTGCCAGCAGCTTAGCGCGTGGACAGCAAAGGGATTCACCCCTCCACTTT,CASSLARGQQRDSPLHF